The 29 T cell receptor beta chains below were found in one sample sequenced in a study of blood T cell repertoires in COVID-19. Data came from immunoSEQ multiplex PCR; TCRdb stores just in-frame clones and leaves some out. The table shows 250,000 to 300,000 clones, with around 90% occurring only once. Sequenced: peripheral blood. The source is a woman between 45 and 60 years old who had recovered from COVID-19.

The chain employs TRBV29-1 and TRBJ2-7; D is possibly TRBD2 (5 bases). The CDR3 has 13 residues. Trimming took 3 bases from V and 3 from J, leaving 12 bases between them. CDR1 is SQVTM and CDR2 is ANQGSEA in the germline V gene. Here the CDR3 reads CSVEFGNNYEQYF. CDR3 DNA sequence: TGCAGCGTTGAGTTCGGGAACAACTACGAGCAGTACTTC.

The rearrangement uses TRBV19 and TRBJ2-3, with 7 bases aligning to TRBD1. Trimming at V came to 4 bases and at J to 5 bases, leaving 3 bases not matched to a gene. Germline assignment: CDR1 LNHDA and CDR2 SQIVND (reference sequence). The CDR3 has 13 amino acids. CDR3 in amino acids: CASSTRTGDTQYF. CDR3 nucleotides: TGTGCCAGTAGTACCCGGACAGGAGATACGCAGTATTTT.

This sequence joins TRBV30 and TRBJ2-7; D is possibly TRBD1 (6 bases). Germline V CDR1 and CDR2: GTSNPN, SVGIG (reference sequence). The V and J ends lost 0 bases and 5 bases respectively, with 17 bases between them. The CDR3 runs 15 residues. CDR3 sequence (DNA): TGTGCCTGGAGTGTACAGGGTGTGGCACGAAACGAGCAGTACTTC. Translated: CAWSVQGVARNEQYF. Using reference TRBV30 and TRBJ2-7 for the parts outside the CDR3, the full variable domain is SQTIHQWPATLVQPVGSPLSLECTVEGTSNPNLYWYRQAAGRGLQLLFYSVGIGQISSEVPQNLSASRPQDRQFILSSKKLLLSDSGFYLCAWSVQGVARNEQYFGPGTRLTVT.

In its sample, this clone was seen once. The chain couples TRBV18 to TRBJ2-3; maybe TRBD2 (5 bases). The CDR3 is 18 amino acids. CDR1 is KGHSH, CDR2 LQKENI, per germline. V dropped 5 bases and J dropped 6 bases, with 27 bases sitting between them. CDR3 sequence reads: CASSGTNGEGSPLDTQYF. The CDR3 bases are TGTGCCAGCTCAGGCACAAACGGAGAGGGATCCCCACTGGATACGCAGTATTTT.

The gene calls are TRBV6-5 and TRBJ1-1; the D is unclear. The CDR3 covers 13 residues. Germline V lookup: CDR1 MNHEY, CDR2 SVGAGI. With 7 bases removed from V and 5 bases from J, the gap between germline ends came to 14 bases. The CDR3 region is CASIPPEGTEAFF. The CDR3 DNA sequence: TGTGCCAGCATCCCCCCGGAGGGTACTGAAGCTTTCTTT.

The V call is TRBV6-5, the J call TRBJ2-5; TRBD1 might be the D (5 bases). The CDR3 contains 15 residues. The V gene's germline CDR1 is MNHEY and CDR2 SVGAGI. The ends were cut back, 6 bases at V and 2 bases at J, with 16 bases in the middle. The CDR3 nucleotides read TGTGCCAGCAGCCTTTACTTTAGGGGACAAGAGACCCAGTACTTC. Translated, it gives CASSLYFRGQETQYF.

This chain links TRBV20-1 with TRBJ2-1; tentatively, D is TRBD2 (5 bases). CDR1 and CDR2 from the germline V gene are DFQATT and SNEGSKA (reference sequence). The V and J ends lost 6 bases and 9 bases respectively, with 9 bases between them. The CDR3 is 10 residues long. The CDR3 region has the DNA TGCAGTGCCCCGGCGGGTGAGCAGTTCTTC. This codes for CSAPAGEQFF.

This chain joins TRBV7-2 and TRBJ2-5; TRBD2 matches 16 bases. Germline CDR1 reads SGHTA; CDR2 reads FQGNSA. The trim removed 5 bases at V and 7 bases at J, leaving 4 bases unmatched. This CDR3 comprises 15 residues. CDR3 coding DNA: TGTGCCAGCAGCCCAGGGACTAGCGGGGGGGGGACCCAGTACTTC. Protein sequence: CASSPGTSGGGTQYF.

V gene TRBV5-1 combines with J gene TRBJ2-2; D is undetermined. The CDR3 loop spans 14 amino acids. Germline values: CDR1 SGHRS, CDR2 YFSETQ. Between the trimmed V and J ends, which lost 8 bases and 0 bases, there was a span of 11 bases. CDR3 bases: TGCGCCAGTGCGAACTTAGCGAACACCGGGGAGCTGTTTTTT. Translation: CASANLANTGELFF.

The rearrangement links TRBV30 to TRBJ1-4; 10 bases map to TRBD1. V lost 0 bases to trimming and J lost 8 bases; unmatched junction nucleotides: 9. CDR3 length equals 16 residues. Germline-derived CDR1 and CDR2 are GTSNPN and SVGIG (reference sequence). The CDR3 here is CAWSVPVGQGGEKLFF. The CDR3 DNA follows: TGTGCCTGGAGTGTTCCGGTAGGACAGGGGGGAGAAAAACTGTTTTTT.

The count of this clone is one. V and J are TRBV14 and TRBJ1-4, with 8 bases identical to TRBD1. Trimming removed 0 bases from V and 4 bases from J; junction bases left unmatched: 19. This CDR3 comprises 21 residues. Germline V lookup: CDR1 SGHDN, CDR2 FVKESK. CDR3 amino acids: CASSQDLGSQGVDRINEKLFF. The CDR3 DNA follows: TGTGCCAGCAGCCAAGATTTGGGATCACAGGGGGTGGATAGAATTAATGAAAAACTGTTTTTT.

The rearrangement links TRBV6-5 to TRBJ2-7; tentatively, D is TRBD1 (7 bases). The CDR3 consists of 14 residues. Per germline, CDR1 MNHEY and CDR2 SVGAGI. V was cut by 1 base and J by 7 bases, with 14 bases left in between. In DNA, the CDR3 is TGTGCCAGCAGTTACTTCGGACAGGCGGGAGAGCAGTACTTC. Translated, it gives CASSYFGQAGEQYF.

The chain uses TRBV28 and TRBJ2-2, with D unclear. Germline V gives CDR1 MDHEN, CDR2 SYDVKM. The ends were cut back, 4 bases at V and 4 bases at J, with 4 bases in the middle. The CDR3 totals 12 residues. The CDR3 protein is CASSSITGELFF. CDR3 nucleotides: TGTGCCAGCAGTTCAATCACCGGGGAGCTGTTTTTT.

The CDR3 spells CASSFLNTDTQYF. CDR3 in DNA: TGTGCCAGCAGTTTCTTAAACACAGATACGCAGTATTTT. The chain couples TRBV12-3 or TRBV12-4 to TRBJ2-3; D is undetermined. Deletions cut 3 bases from V and 2 bases from J, with 6 bases between. The CDR3 is 13 residues long.

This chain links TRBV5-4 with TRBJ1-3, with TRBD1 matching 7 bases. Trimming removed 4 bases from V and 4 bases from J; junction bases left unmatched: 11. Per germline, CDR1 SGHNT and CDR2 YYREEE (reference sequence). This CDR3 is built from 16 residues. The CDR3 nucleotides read TGTGCCAGCAGCCCAAGCCCCCAGGGGGACGGAAACACCATATATTTT. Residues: CASSPSPQGDGNTIYF.

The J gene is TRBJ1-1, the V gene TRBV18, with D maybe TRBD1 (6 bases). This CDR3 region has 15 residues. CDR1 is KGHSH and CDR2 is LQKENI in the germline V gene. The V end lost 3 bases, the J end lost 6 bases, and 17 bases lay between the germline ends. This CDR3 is CASSPQGQGGSEAFF. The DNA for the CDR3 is TGTGCCAGCTCACCGCAGGGGCAGGGCGGTTCTGAAGCTTTCTTT.

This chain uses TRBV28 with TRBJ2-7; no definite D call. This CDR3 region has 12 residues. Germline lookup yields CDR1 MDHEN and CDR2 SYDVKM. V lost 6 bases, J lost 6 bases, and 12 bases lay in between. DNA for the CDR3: TGTGCCAGCAGCGTCCCGGGTACCGAGCAGTACTTC. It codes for CASSVPGTEQYF.

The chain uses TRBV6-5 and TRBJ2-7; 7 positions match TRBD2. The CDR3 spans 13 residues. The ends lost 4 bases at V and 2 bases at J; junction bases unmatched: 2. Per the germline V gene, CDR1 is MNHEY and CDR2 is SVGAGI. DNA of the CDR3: TGTGCCAGCAGTTTGGGGACTACCTACGAGCAGTACTTC. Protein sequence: CASSLGTTYEQYF.

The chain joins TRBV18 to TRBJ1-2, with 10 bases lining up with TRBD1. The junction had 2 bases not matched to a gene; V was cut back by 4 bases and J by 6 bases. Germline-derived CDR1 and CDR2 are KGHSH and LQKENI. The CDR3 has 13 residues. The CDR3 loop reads CASSRGQGDGYTF. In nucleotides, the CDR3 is TGTGCCAGCTCACGAGGACAGGGGGATGGCTACACCTTC.

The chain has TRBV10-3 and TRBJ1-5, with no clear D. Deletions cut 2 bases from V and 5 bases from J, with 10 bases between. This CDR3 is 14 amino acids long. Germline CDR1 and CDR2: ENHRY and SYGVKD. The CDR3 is CAISEKQAYQPQHF. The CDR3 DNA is TGTGCCATCAGTGAGAAGCAGGCGTATCAGCCCCAGCATTTT.

For the CDR3, the DNA is TGCGCCAGCAGCTTGGGTCGGGCAGGGGGCATCTACGAGCAGTACTTC. It is translated as CASSLGRAGGIYEQYF. The gene calls are TRBV5-1 and TRBJ2-7, with 8 positions matching TRBD1. V shed 0 bases, J shed 3 bases, and the junction held 8 bases outside the gene matches. Per the germline V gene, CDR1 is SGHRS and CDR2 is YFSETQ. The CDR3 is 16 residues long.

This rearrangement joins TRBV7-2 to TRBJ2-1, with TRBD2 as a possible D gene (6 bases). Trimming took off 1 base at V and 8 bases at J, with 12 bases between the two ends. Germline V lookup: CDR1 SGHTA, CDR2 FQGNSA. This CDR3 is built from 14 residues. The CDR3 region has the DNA TGTGCCAGCAGCTTAGGGACTCCGGGGGATGAGCAGTTCTTC. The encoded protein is CASSLGTPGDEQFF.

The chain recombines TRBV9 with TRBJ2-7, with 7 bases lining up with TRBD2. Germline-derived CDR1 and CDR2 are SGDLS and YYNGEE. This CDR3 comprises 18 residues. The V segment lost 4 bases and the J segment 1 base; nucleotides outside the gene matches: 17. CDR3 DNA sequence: TGTGCCAGCAGCCCATTCAAGCGGGAACTGGGCCCATCCTACGAGCAGTACTTC. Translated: CASSPFKRELGPSYEQYF.

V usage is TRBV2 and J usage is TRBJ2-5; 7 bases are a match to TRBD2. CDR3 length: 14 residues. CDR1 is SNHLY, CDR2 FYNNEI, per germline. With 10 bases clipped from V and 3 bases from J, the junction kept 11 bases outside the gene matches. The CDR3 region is CATPAGRAKETQYF. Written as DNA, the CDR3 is TGTGCCACCCCCGCGGGGAGGGCGAAAGAGACCCAGTACTTC.

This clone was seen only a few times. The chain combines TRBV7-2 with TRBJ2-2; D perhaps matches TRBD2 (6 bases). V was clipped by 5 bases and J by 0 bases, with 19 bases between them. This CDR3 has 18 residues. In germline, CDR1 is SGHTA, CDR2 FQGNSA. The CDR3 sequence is CASSLLPPGLSNTGELFF. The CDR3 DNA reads TGTGCCAGCAGCCTATTACCCCCGGGACTCTCGAACACCGGGGAGCTGTTTTTT.

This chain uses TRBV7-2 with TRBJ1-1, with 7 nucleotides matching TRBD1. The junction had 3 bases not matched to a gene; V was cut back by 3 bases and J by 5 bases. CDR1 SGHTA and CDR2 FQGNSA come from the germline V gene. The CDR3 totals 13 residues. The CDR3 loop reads CASSLRGPTEAFF. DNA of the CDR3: TGTGCCAGCAGCTTGAGGGGGCCAACTGAAGCTTTCTTT.

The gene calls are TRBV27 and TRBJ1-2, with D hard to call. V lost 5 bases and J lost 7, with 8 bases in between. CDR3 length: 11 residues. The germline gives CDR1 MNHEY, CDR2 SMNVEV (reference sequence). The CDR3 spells CASSPGRGYTF. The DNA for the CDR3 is TGTGCCAGCAGTCCGGGTCGTGGCTACACCTTC.

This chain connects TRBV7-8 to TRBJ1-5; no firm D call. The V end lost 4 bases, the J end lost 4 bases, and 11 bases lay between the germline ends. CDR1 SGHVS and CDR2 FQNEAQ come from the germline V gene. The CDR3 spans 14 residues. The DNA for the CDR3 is TGTGCCAGCAGCTCCCTCCGAGGAAATCAGCCCCAGCATTTT. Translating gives CASSSLRGNQPQHF. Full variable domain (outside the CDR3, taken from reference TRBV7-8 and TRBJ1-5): GAGVSQSPRYKVAKRGQDVALRCDPISGHVSLFWYQQALGQGPEFLTYFQNEAQLDKSGLPSDRFFAERPEGSVSTLKIQRTQQEDSAVYLCASSSLRGNQPQHFGDGTRLSIL.

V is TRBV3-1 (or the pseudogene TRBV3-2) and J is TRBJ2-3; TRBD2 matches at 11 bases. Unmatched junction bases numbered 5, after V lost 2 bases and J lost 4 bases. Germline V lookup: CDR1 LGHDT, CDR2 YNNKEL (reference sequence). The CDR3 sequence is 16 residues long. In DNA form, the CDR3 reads TGTGCCAGCAGCCAATTAGCGGGGGGGCCGCCAGATACGCAGTATTTT. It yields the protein CASSQLAGGPPDTQYF.